The 14 T cell receptor beta chains reported below all come from one sample, sequenced in a study of blood T cells in healthy people across ages. Primed by a sample-barcoded 5' primer and a J-beta primer mix, a second PCR proceeded for about 6 to 11 cycles. TCRdb called the 5' RACE reads again in MiXCR, with one record for every CDR3 protein. The sample consists of approximately 2,000,000 distinct CDR3 sequences, approximately 40% of them appearing once. Material for sequencing was blood. The receptors originated from a human donor in good health.

The CDR3 nucleotides read TGCAGCGTCCGGGGGGCGACCGCTGAAGCTTTCTTT. This encodes CSVRGATAEAFF. The chain couples TRBV29-1 to TRBJ1-1; a weak D match, TRBD1 (6 bases). This CDR3 comprises 12 residues. V lost 6 bases and J lost 6, with 14 bases in between. Looked up from germline, CDR1 is SQVTM and CDR2 is ANQGSEA. Together with reference TRBV29-1 and TRBJ1-1, the CDR3 gives the full variable domain: SAVISQKPSRDICQRGTSLTIQCQVDSQVTMMFWYRQQPGQSLTLIATANQGSEATYESGFVIDKFPISRPNLTFSTLTVSNMSPEDSSIYLCSVRGATAEAFFGQGTRLTVV.

The V and J genes are TRBV12-5 and TRBJ2-5; 8 bases line up with TRBD1. This CDR3 is 14 amino acids long. From germline, CDR1 is LGHNT and CDR2 FRNRAP. Losses at the gene ends were 5 bases for V and 4 bases for J; bases not matched to a gene: 6. For the CDR3, the DNA is TGTGCTAGTGGTGCGAGCAGGGGGCTAGAGACCCAGTACTTC. The encoded protein is CASGASRGLETQYF.

V usage is TRBV20-1 and J usage is TRBJ2-1; no firm D call. The germline V gene encodes CDR1 DFQATT and CDR2 SNEGSKA (reference sequence). The CDR3 runs to 12 residues. The germline V and J ends were trimmed by 6 bases and 0 bases, with 6 bases remaining between them. CDR3 bases: TGCAGTGCAGCTAACTCCTACAATGAGCAGTTCTTC. This encodes CSAANSYNEQFF.

This clonotype showed up just a few times. V usage is TRBV27 and J usage is TRBJ2-7; TRBD2 matches 9 bases. The assigned J gene may be wrong: the sequence end matches TRBJ2-5 better. The CDR3 contains 14 residues. The germline V gene has CDR1 MNHEY and CDR2 SMNVEV (reference sequence). CDR3 residues: CASSLSTSGETQYF. DNA of the CDR3: TGTGCCAGCAGTTTATCGACTAGCGGAGAGACCCAGTACTTC.

The chain carries TRBV28 and TRBJ2-1, with 7 bases lining up with TRBD1. This CDR3 has 16 residues. Trimming at V came to 4 bases and at J to 4 bases, leaving 10 bases not matched to a gene. Germline CDR1 MDHEN, CDR2 SYDVKM. CDR3 nucleotide sequence: TGTGCCAGCAGTTCCCTATGGGGACAGTTATACAATGAGCAGTTCTTC. Translation gives CASSSLWGQLYNEQFF.

This clonotype has just a few counts. The rearrangement links TRBV6-2 or TRBV6-3 to TRBJ2-3, with a tentative D call TRBD1 (6 bases). Trimming shortened V by 7 bases and J by 6 bases, and 17 bases separated the two germline ends. Looked up from germline, CDR1 is MNHEY and CDR2 is SVGEGT. This CDR3 region has 14 residues. The CDR3 nucleotides read TGTGCCAGCATCCAAAACAGGGTCAGGGATACGCAGTATTTT. Translated, it gives CASIQNRVRDTQYF.

This clonotype appeared many times. The rearrangement links TRBV2 to TRBJ1-2, with D perhaps TRBD1 (6 bases). Trimming left V 6 bases short and J 4 bases short, with 15 bases between. The length of the CDR3 is 14 residues. In germline, CDR1 is SNHLY, CDR2 FYNNEI. CDR3 DNA: TGTGCCAGCAGAGCAGGACAGACTGGCTATGGCTACACCTTC. Protein product: CASRAGQTGYGYTF.

The rearrangement joins TRBV27 to TRBJ2-1, with 8 bases identical to TRBD1. After removal of 1 base from V and 9 bases from J, the junction contained 11 bases not matched to a gene. Germline-derived CDR1 and CDR2 are MNHEY and SMNVEV (reference sequence). This CDR3 is built from 16 residues. The CDR3 loop reads CASSLWAGTGRREQFF. CDR3 bases: TGTGCCAGCAGTTTATGGGCCGGGACAGGCCGACGTGAGCAGTTCTTC.

The rearrangement uses TRBV7-2 and TRBJ2-2; the D is unclear. The germline V gene encodes CDR1 SGHTA and CDR2 FQGNSA. This CDR3 is built from 14 residues. Trimming left V 5 bases short and J 3 bases short, with 10 bases between. CDR3 sequence: CASSHGWDTGELFF. The CDR3 DNA reads as TGTGCCAGCAGCCACGGTTGGGACACCGGGGAGCTGTTTTTT.

This clonotype was seen a few times. The V call is TRBV6-1, the J call TRBJ2-4; 10 bases map to TRBD2. Per germline, CDR1 MNHNS and CDR2 SASEGT. CDR3 length: 15 amino acids. Trimming removed 1 base from V and 14 bases from J; junction bases left unmatched: 11. The CDR3 spells CASSEVGGLTSGEYF. CDR3 bases: TGTGCCAGCAGTGAAGTGGGGGGGCTAACTAGCGGGGAGTACTTC.

The chain employs TRBV30 and TRBJ2-5; a weak D match, TRBD1 (6 bases). V was pared by 7 bases and J by 5 bases, with 14 bases between. The CDR3 loop spans 12 amino acids. Germline V gene lookup returns CDR1 GTSNPN and CDR2 SVGIG (reference sequence). The CDR3, as DNA: TGTGCCTACCACAGGGCATCGGAGACCCAGTACTTC. Protein product: CAYHRASETQYF.

This chain uses TRBV20-1 with TRBJ2-1, with a weak D call TRBD2 (5 bases). The germline gives CDR1 DFQATT, CDR2 SNEGSKA (reference sequence). V lost 2 bases, J lost 8 bases, and 16 bases lay in between. The CDR3 length is 14 residues. The CDR3 DNA follows: TGCAGTGCTAGACGGCCCGGTACGCGGGATGAGCAGTTCTTC. This translates into CSARRPGTRDEQFF.

The chain is built from TRBV29-1 and TRBJ1-2; unclear D gene. The V and J ends lost 1 base and 5 bases respectively, with 8 bases between them. CDR3 length: 12 amino acids. Per germline, CDR1 SQVTM and CDR2 ANQGSEA. CDR3 residues: CSVEVFRYGYTF. The CDR3 region has the DNA TGCAGCGTTGAAGTCTTCAGATATGGCTACACCTTC.

The chain is built from TRBV2 and TRBJ2-1; the D is unclear. V lost 3 bases, J lost 5 bases, and 14 bases lay in between. The germline CDR1 and CDR2 sequences are SNHLY and FYNNEI. The CDR3 contains 15 residues. The CDR3 spells CASSENSQLDNEQFF. CDR3 coding DNA: TGTGCCAGCAGTGAGAACAGCCAACTCGACAATGAGCAGTTCTTC. Full variable domain (missing parts from reference TRBV2 and TRBJ2-1): EPEVTQTPSHQVTQMGQEVILRCVPISNHLYFYWYRQILGQKVEFLVSFYNNEISEKSEIFDDQFSVERPDGSNFTLKIRSTKLEDSAMYFCASSENSQLDNEQFFGPGTRLTVL.